This TCR beta chain was identified during a study of cytomegalovirus exposure and HLA in healthy donors. CDR1 is SGHVS, CDR2 FNYEAQ, per germline. The CDR3 loop spans 13 amino acids. Trimming left V 6 bases short and J 10 bases short, with 16 bases between. PCR involved 60 Vbeta and 13 Jbeta primers. The table came from immunoSEQ multiplex PCR; TCRdb's copy has only in-frame clones and leaves some out. Found here are some 65,000 clones, approximately 80% of them singletons; the top ten hold under 3%. The J gene is TRBJ2-1, the V gene TRBV7-6; weak D call: TRBD2 (5 bases). The sequence derives from a girl aged 10 to 17 in good health and CMV-seropositive. Sequenced input: PBMCs. The CDR3 reads CASSSETRREQFF. The CDR3 DNA is TGTGCCAGCAGTTCCGAAACCAGGAGGGAGCAGTTCTTC.